This TCR beta chain was identified in a study of T cell repertoires in cytomegalovirus infection. TCRdb reprocessed the reads with MiXCR, giving one entry per CDR3 protein. The sample has over 300,000 distinct CDR3 sequences, over 7.5% seen once; the top ten hold around 4.1%. Sequenced sample: PBMCs. The TCR originated in a human donor in good health (CMV status not recorded). Some clones in this sample may be carry-over from other donors' samples.

CDR3 DNA sequence: TGTGCCAGCATCGAGGGGGGGCGGAACTATGGCTACACCTTC. Its translation is CASIEGGRNYGYTF. The genes are TRBV6-6 and TRBJ1-2; a possible D gene is TRBD1 (6 bases). Germline V CDR1 and CDR2: MNHNY, SVGAGI (reference sequence). The CDR3 length is 14 residues. V was pared by 7 bases and J by 2 bases, with 14 bases between.